This entry is about one T cell receptor (beta chain). Its antigen remains unknown. This sample is part of a study of CD8+ T cells in alopecia areata. The CDR3 consists of 15 residues. With 5 bases removed from V and 5 bases from J, the gap between germline ends came to 16 bases. CDR1 is SGHTA and CDR2 is FQGNSA in the germline V gene. General study findings and limits: Sharing of TCRs across patients appeared less clear than in mice, possibly for HLA-related reasons. Among the cells sequenced in scalp samples are also the resident alphabeta T cells of normal skin.

It was from alopecia areata patients that lesional scalp punch biopsies and peripheral blood were collected. Extracted RNA was reverse transcribed, and the resulting cDNA served as sequencing template. Data came from immunoSEQ multiplex PCR; TCRdb stores just in-frame clones and leaves some out. The table shows around 14,000 clones, with under 65% occurring only once. The chain has TRBV7-2 and TRBJ1-3; tentative D call: TRBD1 (5 bases). The TCR sequence derives from a human donor with alopecia areata. The sample consisted of skin, taken at week 0. CDR3 in amino acids: CASSPYSGTRNTIYF. The CDR3 bases are TGTGCCAGCAGCCCATACTCAGGGACTAGAAACACCATATATTTT.